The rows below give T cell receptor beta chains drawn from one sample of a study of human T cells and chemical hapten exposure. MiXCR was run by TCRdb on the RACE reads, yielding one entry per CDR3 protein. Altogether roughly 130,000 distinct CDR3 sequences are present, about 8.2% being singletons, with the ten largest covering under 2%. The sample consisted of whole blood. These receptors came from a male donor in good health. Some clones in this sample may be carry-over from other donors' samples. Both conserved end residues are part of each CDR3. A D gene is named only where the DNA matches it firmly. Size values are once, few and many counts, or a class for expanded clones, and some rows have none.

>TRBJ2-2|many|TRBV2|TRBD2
TGTGCCAGCAGAGAGCGGGAGTCCGGGGAGCTGTTTTTT
CASRERESGELFF
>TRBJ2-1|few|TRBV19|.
TGTGCCAGTAGTGTCCGGGGTTACAATGAGCAGTTCTTC
CASSVRGYNEQFF
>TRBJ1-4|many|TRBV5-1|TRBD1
TGCGCCAGCAGCTTACCGACAGGGGACGAAAAACTGTTTTTT
CASSLPTGDEKLFF
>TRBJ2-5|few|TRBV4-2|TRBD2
TGTGCCAGCAGCCAAGGCGATGGGACTAGCGGGAGGGCGGAGACCCAGTACTTC
CASSQGDGTSGRAETQYF
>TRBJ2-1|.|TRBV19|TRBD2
TGTGCCAGTACCCCCGGGGGGGTTTACAATGAGCAGTTCTTC
CASTPGGVYNEQFF
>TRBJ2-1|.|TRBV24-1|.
TGTGCCACCATATCAGAGGGGACATATAATGAGCAGTTCTTC
CATISEGTYNEQFF
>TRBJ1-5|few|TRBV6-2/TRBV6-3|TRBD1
TGTGCCAGCAGTCCTAGGACAGGGAAGGCCAATCAGCCCCAGCATTTT
CASSPRTGKANQPQHF
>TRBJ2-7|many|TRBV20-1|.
TGCAGTGCTAGAGAGGGGTCAGACTACGAGCAGTACTTC
CSAREGSDYEQYF
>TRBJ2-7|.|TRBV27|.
TGTGCCAGCAGTTTACAGTTACTAGGGGGCTACGAGCAGTACTTC
CASSLQLLGGYEQYF
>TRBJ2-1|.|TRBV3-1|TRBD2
TGTGCCAGCAGCCAAGAATTTGGGACTAGCGGGAGTCAATCCTACAATGAGCAGTTCTTC
CASSQEFGTSGSQSYNEQFF
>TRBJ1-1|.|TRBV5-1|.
TGCGCCAGCACCTCCCCGGAGAACACTGAAGCTTTCTTT
CASTSPENTEAFF
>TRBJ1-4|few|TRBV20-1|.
TGCAGTGCCCTGATTAGGCCAGATAATGAAAAACTGTTTTTT
CSALIRPDNEKLFF
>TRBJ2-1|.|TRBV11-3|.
TGTGCCAGCAGCTTAGGATTCAATGAGCAGTTCTTC
CASSLGFNEQFF
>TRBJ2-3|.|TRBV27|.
TGTGCCAGCAGTTTTACGCCAGATACGCAGTATTTT
CASSFTPDTQYF
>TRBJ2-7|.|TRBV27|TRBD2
TGTGCCAGCAGTTTATGGGAGGGCCCACCTTACGAGCAGTACTTC
CASSLWEGPPYEQYF
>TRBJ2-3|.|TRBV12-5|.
TGTGCTAGTGGTTTGTTTAACGCAGATACGCAGTATTTT
CASGLFNADTQYF
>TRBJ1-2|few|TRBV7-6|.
TGTGCCAGCAGCTTAGTTCCAGACCGCCCCTCTAACTATGGCTACACCTTC
CASSLVPDRPSNYGYTF
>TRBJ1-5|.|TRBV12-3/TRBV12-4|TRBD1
TGTGCCAGCAGTACCGGACAGGGGAGTCAGCCCCAGCATTTT
CASSTGQGSQPQHF
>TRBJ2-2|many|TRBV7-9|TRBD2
TGTGCCAGCAGCCGGACTAGCGGGAACACCGGGGAGCTGTTTTTT
CASSRTSGNTGELFF
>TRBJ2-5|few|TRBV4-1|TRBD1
TGCGCCAGCAGCCAACCCGGGACAGGGCAAGAGACCCAGTACTTC
CASSQPGTGQETQYF
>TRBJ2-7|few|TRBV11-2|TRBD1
TGTGCCAGCAGCTTGGCGTTGGGACAGGGATACGAGCAGTACTTC
CASSLALGQGYEQYF
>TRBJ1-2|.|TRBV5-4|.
TGTGCCAGCAGAGGGCAAACATCGGGCAGCTATGGCTACACCTTC
CASRGQTSGSYGYTF
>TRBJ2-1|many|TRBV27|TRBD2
TGTGCCAGCACCTTCTCCAGCGGGGGGTACAATGAGCAGTTCTTC
CASTFSSGGYNEQFF
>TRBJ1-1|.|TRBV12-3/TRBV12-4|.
TGTGCCAGCAGTTTTGAGGACCGGAGGGGCACTGAAGCTTTCTTT
CASSFEDRRGTEAFF
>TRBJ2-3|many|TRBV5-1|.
TGCGCCAGCAGCTTGGAGGGGCAGGGATCAGATACGCAGTATTTT
CASSLEGQGSDTQYF
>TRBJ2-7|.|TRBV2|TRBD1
TGTGCCAGCAGTATCCATCAGGGGGCCTACGAGCAGTACTTC
CASSIHQGAYEQYF
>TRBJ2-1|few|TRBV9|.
TGTGCCAGCAGCGTAGCGTTGGTTAGAAGTGGGGAAGGGTGGAATGAGCAGTTCTTC
CASSVALVRSGEGWNEQFF
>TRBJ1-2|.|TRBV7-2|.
TGTGCCAGCAGCTTATACAGGGTCGGCTATGGCTACACCTTC
CASSLYRVGYGYTF
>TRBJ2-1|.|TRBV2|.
TGTGCCAGCCTCCGTCAGCTGCACAATGAGCAGTTCTTC
CASLRQLHNEQFF